Below, 12 T cell receptor beta chains from the same sample are listed, as sequenced in a study of metastatic and nonmetastatic thyroid tumors. MiXCR was used by TCRdb to re-call the PCR reads. This repertoire shows approximately 28,000 clones, roughly 14% found once; its top ten account for roughly 14%. Until they underwent thyroid surgery, no patient had received any treatment. The sample consisted of blood. Every receptor here comes from a male donor with papillary thyroid cancer or a benign thyroid nodule (not recorded which). Some clones in this sample may be carry-over from other donors' samples.

The chain combines TRBV5-4 with TRBJ2-7; tentatively, D is TRBD1 (6 bases). The CDR3 extends over 15 amino acids. The V end was cut by 3 bases, the J end by 0 bases, with 13 bases between. Per germline, CDR1 SGHNT and CDR2 YYREEE (reference sequence). The CDR3 protein is CASSSGDLSSYEQYF. The CDR3 nucleotides are TGTGCCAGCAGCTCAGGGGACCTGAGCTCCTACGAGCAGTACTTC. The variable domain in full, with the rest retrieved from reference TRBV5-4 and TRBJ2-7, is ETGVTQSPTHLIKTRGQQVTLRCSSQSGHNTVSWYQQALGQGPQFIFQYYREEENGRGNFPPRFSGLQFPNYSSELNVNALELDDSALYLCASSSGDLSSYEQYFGPGTRLTVT.

This clone was detected ten times or more. The DNA is left out, because the CDR3 cannot be placed on it with certainty; the CDR3 is given as TCRdb lists it. The gene calls are TRBV12-5 and TRBJ2-5; TRBD2, the table's D call, was not compared with the DNA. The CDR3 totals 15 residues, both ends included. Germline CDR1 LGHNT, CDR2 FRNRAP. CDR3 amino acids: CASAPGTSFLETQYF.

This clone was observed at least ten times. V usage is TRBV7-2 and J usage is TRBJ2-7, with 8 bases that match TRBD1. CDR1 SGHTA and CDR2 FQGNSA come from the germline V gene. J lost 5 bases, V lost 0 bases, and 3 bases had no gene match. This CDR3 contains 14 residues. The CDR3: CASSLANRGDEQYF. DNA for the CDR3: TGTGCCAGCAGCTTAGCCAACAGGGGGGACGAGCAGTACTTC. The full variable domain, in which reference TRBV7-2 and TRBJ2-7 provide the parts outside the CDR3, is GAGVSQSPSNKVTEKGKDVELRCDPISGHTALYWYRQSLGQGLEFLIYFQGNSAPDKSGLPSDRFSAERTGGSVSTLTIQRTQQEDSAVYLCASSLANRGDEQYFGPGTRLTVT.

This clone was counted many times. This sequence joins TRBV30 and TRBJ1-1; 7 positions match TRBD1. Germline trimming cut 1 base from V and 1 base from J; bases unmatched to any gene: 3. Germline CDR1 GTSNPN, CDR2 SVGIG (reference sequence). This CDR3 comprises 14 residues. DNA of the CDR3: TGTGCCTGGAGTGCCGGGACAGAGAACACTGAAGCTTTCTTT. Protein product: CAWSAGTENTEAFF. Complete variable domain (other parts from reference TRBV30 and TRBJ1-1): SQTIHQWPATLVQPVGSPLSLECTVEGTSNPNLYWYRQAAGRGLQLLFYSVGIGQISSEVPQNLSASRPQDRQFILSSKKLLLSDSGFYLCAWSAGTENTEAFFGQGTRLTVV.

This clone was counted between two and nine times. One base away lies a much larger clone, so this may be a sequencing read error. The rearrangement links TRBV19 to TRBJ2-4, with TRBD1 matching 7 bases. J was trimmed by 1 base and V by 7 bases; bases with no gene match: 4. CDR1 and CDR2 (germline): LNHDA, SQIVND (reference sequence). This CDR3 contains 14 residues. The CDR3 nucleotides are TGTGCCAGTAATACGGACAGGGCCAAAAACATTCAGTACTTC. Translating gives CASNTDRAKNIQYF.

Many counts were recorded for this clone. The chain uses TRBV20-1 and TRBJ1-5; no clear D. Trimming stripped 3 bases from V and 1 base from J, with 10 bases between. This CDR3 is 14 amino acids long. Germline V gives CDR1 DFQATT, CDR2 SNEGSKA (reference sequence). CDR3: CSASRGRSNQPQHF. CDR3 bases: TGCAGTGCTAGTCGCGGGAGGAGCAATCAGCCCCAGCATTTT.

In its sample, this clone was seen many times. J is TRBJ2-5 and V is TRBV10-3; D possibly corresponds to TRBD2 (5 bases). Trimming stripped 5 bases from V and 5 bases from J, with 12 bases between. The CDR3 is 13 amino acids. Germline V lookup: CDR1 ENHRY, CDR2 SYGVKD. In DNA, the CDR3 is TGTGCCATCAGTCCACGAGGGCGGGAGACCCAGTACTTC. Translation: CAISPRGRETQYF.

The V gene is TRBV5-1, the J gene TRBJ2-7, with 9 bases fitting TRBD2. Germline CDR1 reads SGHRS; CDR2 reads YFSETQ. This CDR3 has 15 residues. Trimming took 6 bases from V and 3 from J; bases not matched to a gene: 10. CDR3 DNA sequence: TGCGCCAGCACTCTGGGGCTAGCGGGGAACTACGAGCAGTACTTC. Amino acid sequence: CASTLGLAGNYEQYF.

This clone was observed many times. The rearrangement links TRBV6-1 to TRBJ1-2; 7 nucleotides match TRBD1. Germline trimming cut 8 bases from V and 0 bases from J; bases unmatched to any gene: 12. CDR1 is MNHNS and CDR2 is SASEGT in the germline V gene. The CDR3 covers 16 residues. CDR3 protein: CASLGPGGFANYGYTF. CDR3 nucleotide sequence: TGTGCCAGCCTAGGTCCAGGGGGATTCGCTAACTATGGCTACACCTTC.

The chain has TRBV4-1 and TRBJ2-3; 7 bases are a match to TRBD2. With 2 bases clipped from V and 0 bases from J, the junction kept 8 bases outside the gene matches. The CDR3 is 17 amino acids. Germline assignment: CDR1 MGHRA and CDR2 YSYEKL. CDR3 sequence: CASSQRSGGLSTDTQYF. The CDR3 DNA reads TGCGCCAGCAGCCAAAGGTCCGGGGGGTTGAGCACAGATACGCAGTATTTT.

This chain uses TRBV5-1 with TRBJ1-1, with a possible D match to TRBD1 (5 bases). Trimming removed 6 bases at V and 4 bases at J, with 19 bases between. CDR1 is SGHRS, CDR2 YFSETQ, per germline. The CDR3 consists of 15 residues. The DNA of the CDR3 is TGCGCCAGCATCAGTGGGGCCGGCGGGGGCACTGAAGCTTTCTTT. This codes for CASISGAGGGTEAFF.

This chain uses TRBV19 with TRBJ1-6; TRBD1 might be the D (5 bases). The germline CDR1 and CDR2 sequences are LNHDA and SQIVND (reference sequence). There are 12 residues in the CDR3. CDR3 sequence: CPDSGRFSPLHF. CDR3 sequence (DNA): TGTCCTGATTCGGGGCGATTTAGCCCCCTCCACTTT.